A single sample is the source of the 26 T cell receptor beta chains below, sequenced in a study of early T cells in non-severe SARS-CoV-2 infection. TCRdb independently ran MiXCR on the 5' RACE reads; one entry per CDR3 protein. The sample lists 70,000 to 85,000 distinct CDR3 sequences; about 12% were seen once. Sequences were obtained from whole blood. The source is an adult who was a healthcare worker with PCR-confirmed SARS-CoV-2 infection or an uninfected control (not recorded which).

This clonotype was seen only a few times. The rearrangement links TRBV9 to TRBJ1-1; 9 bases align to TRBD1. This CDR3 contains 15 residues. CDR1 is SGDLS, CDR2 YYNGEE, per germline. V shed 4 bases and J 0 bases; nucleotides not matched to a gene: 4. This CDR3 reads CASSPGTGMNTEAFF. CDR3 sequence (DNA): TGTGCCAGCAGCCCTGGGACAGGGATGAACACTGAAGCTTTCTTT.

The chain employs TRBV24-1 and TRBJ1-2; no clear D gene. The V gene's germline CDR1 is KGHDR and CDR2 SFDVKD. Between the trimmed V and J ends, which lost 2 bases and 3 bases, there was a span of 9 bases. CDR3 length: 14 residues. The DNA for the CDR3 is TGTGCCACCAGTGATTCAGGCAGCTACTATGGCTACACCTTC. This translates into CATSDSGSYYGYTF.

This clonotype was seen many times. CDR3 protein: CASSYSRAGGPTGELFF. The CDR3 DNA reads as TGTGCCAGCAGTTACTCCCGGGCGGGAGGGCCAACCGGGGAGCTGTTTTTT. J is TRBJ2-2 and V is TRBV6-5, with 9 bases fitting TRBD2. V gave up 0 bases and J gave up 5 bases; unmatched junction bases: 7. The germline V gene encodes CDR1 MNHEY and CDR2 SVGAGI. The CDR3 totals 17 residues.

The chain has TRBV6-2 or TRBV6-3 and TRBJ2-5; TRBD1 aligns across 8 bases. The CDR3 extends over 15 amino acids. Germline V lookup: CDR1 MNHEY, CDR2 SVGEGT. V lost 2 bases to trimming and J lost 2 bases; unmatched junction nucleotides: 4. The CDR3 sequence: CASSYPGTGQETQYF. The CDR3 nucleotides read TGTGCCAGCAGTTACCCCGGGACAGGACAAGAGACCCAGTACTTC.

The genes are TRBV18 and TRBJ2-4; 8 bases are a match to TRBD2. This CDR3 is built from 18 residues. CDR1 and CDR2 (germline): KGHSH, LQKENI. Trimming removed 0 bases from V and 2 bases from J; junction bases left unmatched: 9. CDR3 loop: CASSPPVTAGGTKNIQYF. CDR3 nucleotides: TGTGCCAGCTCACCACCGGTTACGGCGGGAGGCACCAAAAACATTCAGTACTTC.

The chain joins TRBV15 to TRBJ1-6; 9 nucleotides agree with TRBD1. Losses at the gene ends were 4 bases for V and 5 bases for J; bases not matched to a gene: 3. Germline CDR1 is LNHNV and CDR2 is YYDKDF (reference sequence). The CDR3 spans 15 residues. DNA for the CDR3: TGTGCCACCAGCATCCGGACAGGGGATAATTCACCCCTCCACTTT. This translates into CATSIRTGDNSPLHF.

This clonotype was counted between two and nine times. V usage is TRBV7-9 and J usage is TRBJ1-1, with D perhaps TRBD1 (5 bases). The CDR3 runs 14 residues. Germline lookup yields CDR1 SEHNR and CDR2 FQNEAQ (reference sequence). Trimming removed 2 bases at V and 3 bases at J, with 10 bases between. In nucleotides, the CDR3 is TGTGCCAGCAGCTTACGAGCGGGGGACACTGAAGCTTTCTTT. Protein: CASSLRAGDTEAFF.

The chain carries TRBV12-3 or TRBV12-4 and TRBJ1-5, with D unclear. Trimming pared 7 bases from V and 1 base from J, leaving 14 bases between. The length of the CDR3 is 15 residues. The CDR3 reads CASTSTRRSNQPQHF. The CDR3 nucleotides read TGTGCCAGCACCTCAACCCGGCGGAGCAATCAGCCCCAGCATTTT.

The genes are TRBV29-1 and TRBJ2-2; TRBD1 might be the D (6 bases). Germline V CDR1 and CDR2: SQVTM, ANQGSEA. The CDR3 sequence is 15 residues long. V lost 4 bases to trimming and J lost 5 bases, with 17 bases between them. The CDR3 DNA follows: TGCAGCGTTGCGTGGGGGCTGGGTCGGACCGGGGAGCTGTTTTTT. This translates into CSVAWGLGRTGELFF.

This clonotype occurred many times. This chain connects TRBV5-6 to TRBJ2-7; possible D gene TRBD1, 6 bases. Germline V gene data show CDR1 as SGHDT and CDR2 as YYEEEE. The CDR3 sequence is 13 residues long. Deletions cut 4 bases from V and 4 bases from J, with 12 bases between. The CDR3 here is CASSPGAVYEQYF. The CDR3 DNA is TGTGCCAGCAGCCCAGGGGCCGTGTACGAGCAGTACTTC.

Turning to this clonotype: The DNA is left out, because the CDR3 cannot be placed on it with certainty; the CDR3 is given as TCRdb lists it. V is TRBV2 and J is TRBJ2-7; no check of the table's D call, TRBD1, against the DNA was made. The CDR3 length is 14 residues, termini included. Germline CDR1 SNHLY, CDR2 FYNNEI. CDR3: CASSVAGGSYERYF.

A few counts support this clonotype. CDR3 nucleotides: TGTGCCAGCAGCCAAGGCCACGGGATGAGGGGCACAGATACGCAGTATTTT. Encoded protein: CASSQGHGMRGTDTQYF. The V call is TRBV4-2, the J call TRBJ2-3; D is perhaps TRBD2 (5 bases). This CDR3 spans 17 amino acids. Germline CDR1 and CDR2: LGHNA and YNFKEQ. The V end was cut by 1 base, the J end by 1 base, with 15 bases between.

This clonotype came up a few times. The chain has TRBV29-1 and TRBJ2-3; the D is unclear. The CDR3 extends over 13 amino acids. V was clipped by 1 base and J by 2 bases, with 7 bases between them. Germline V gene lookup returns CDR1 SQVTM and CDR2 ANQGSEA. This chain's CDR3 is CSVEAEFTDTQYF. In nucleotides, the CDR3 is TGCAGCGTTGAAGCAGAATTCACAGATACGCAGTATTTT.

This clonotype was counted many times. The chain employs TRBV29-1 and TRBJ1-2; D is undetermined. Trimming removed 3 bases at V and 8 bases at J, with 10 bases between. The CDR3 has 11 residues. The germline V gene encodes CDR1 SQVTM and CDR2 ANQGSEA. The CDR3 DNA reads TGCAGCGTTGATTGGGGAATCGGCTACACCTTC. Its protein is CSVDWGIGYTF.

This clonotype was observed a handful of times. CDR3 loop: CASSAPGSSYEQYF. The DNA of the CDR3 is TGTGCCAGCAGTGCACCAGGGAGCTCCTACGAGCAGTACTTC. The chain employs TRBV6-6 and TRBJ2-7, with D tentatively TRBD1 or TRBD2 (5 bases each). The CDR3 totals 14 residues. CDR1 is MNHNY, CDR2 SVGAGI, per germline (reference sequence). Trimming pared 5 bases from V and 0 bases from J, leaving 11 bases between.

The V and J genes are TRBV18 and TRBJ1-4; D perhaps matches TRBD1 (5 bases). CDR1 and CDR2 from the germline V gene are KGHSH and LQKENI. Trimming stripped 4 bases from V and 4 bases from J, with 10 bases between. The CDR3 is made up of 14 amino acids. The CDR3 nucleotides read TGTGCCAGCTCACGAGGGACGGGTAATGAAAAACTGTTTTTT. This translates into CASSRGTGNEKLFF. The full variable domain, with the rest looked up from reference TRBV18 and TRBJ1-4, is NAGVMQNPRHLVRRRGQEARLRCSPMKGHSHVYWYRQLPEEGLKFMVYLQKENIIDESGMPKERFSAEFPKEGPSILRIQQVVRGDSAAYFCASSRGTGNEKLFFGSGTQLSVL.

Comments on this clonotype: Its ends do not fully match the called genes, so a read error is possible. In DNA, the CDR3 is TGTGCTAGCAGCTTAGCGTATACTAGCGGAGCCAACACCGGGGAGCTGTTTTTT. Its translation is CASSLAYTSGANTGELFF. The gene calls are TRBV7-7 and TRBJ2-2, with 8 positions matching TRBD2. The CDR3 runs 18 residues. In germline, CDR1 is SSHAT, CDR2 FNYEAQ (reference sequence).

The chain employs TRBV2 and TRBJ2-3; the D is unclear. CDR1 and CDR2 from the germline V gene are SNHLY and FYNNEI. The CDR3 totals 12 residues. The V gene lost 4 bases and the J gene lost 6 bases, with 8 bases spanning the gap. The DNA for the CDR3 is TGTGCCAGCAGTGGGCCCGGGGATACGCAGTATTTT. It translates to CASSGPGDTQYF.

V and J are TRBV6-2 or TRBV6-3 and TRBJ1-1; no definite D call. V was clipped by 7 bases and J by 8 bases, with 20 bases between them. The CDR3 spans 14 residues. CDR1 is MNHEY, CDR2 SVGEGT, per germline. In nucleotides, the CDR3 is TGTGCCAGCACCCCCTGGGCAGACTTCTTGGAAGCTTTCTTT. Translated, it gives CASTPWADFLEAFF.

V and J are TRBV10-3 and TRBJ2-7, with a weak D call TRBD1 (6 bases). V shed 6 bases and J shed 2 bases, with 14 bases lying between them. CDR1 ENHRY and CDR2 SYGVKD come from the germline V gene. The CDR3 covers 14 residues. This chain's CDR3 is CAISQTGTTYEQYF. CDR3 sequence (DNA): TGTGCCATCAGCCAAACCGGGACAACCTACGAGCAGTACTTC.

Many counts were recorded for this clonotype. DNA of the CDR3: TGCAGTGCTAGTCAGCGGGAGACAGATACGCAGTATTTT. Protein sequence: CSASQRETDTQYF. The chain has TRBV20-1 and TRBJ2-3; 8 bases fit TRBD2. V lost 3 bases and J lost 3; bases outside the gene matches: 2. The CDR3 covers 13 residues. From germline, CDR1 is DFQATT and CDR2 SNEGSKA (reference sequence).

V gene TRBV20-1 combines with J gene TRBJ2-1, with D possibly TRBD1 on 6 matching bases. Looked up from germline, CDR1 is DFQATT and CDR2 is SNEGSKA (reference sequence). The CDR3 totals 14 residues. The CDR3 loop is CSVIDRLSYNEQFF. As DNA, the CDR3 is TGCAGCGTTATAGACAGGCTGTCCTACAATGAGCAGTTCTTC.

This clonotype came up many times. The chain uses TRBV1 and TRBJ2-5; the DNA was not used to check the table's D call, TRBD1. TRBV1 is flagged as a pseudogene. This CDR3 spans 12 amino acids. CDR3 sequence reads: CTSSRTGWDQYF. Written as DNA, the CDR3 is TGCACCAGCAGCCGGACAGGATGGGACCAGTACTTC.

This chain links TRBV9 with TRBJ2-1; D ambiguous. The CDR3 runs 15 residues. V lost 0 bases to trimming and J lost 0 bases, with 7 bases between them. Per germline, CDR1 SGDLS and CDR2 YYNGEE. CDR3 nucleotide sequence: TGTGCCAGCAGCGTAGTAGATAGCTCCTACAATGAGCAGTTCTTC. Its protein is CASSVVDSSYNEQFF.

The rearrangement joins TRBV6-5 to TRBJ2-7, with TRBD1 as a possible D gene (6 bases). The germline CDR1 and CDR2 sequences are MNHEY and SVGAGI. CDR3 length: 14 amino acids. Trimming removed 7 bases from V and 0 bases from J, with 13 bases in between. The CDR3 here is CASKGHLNSYEQYF. CDR3 coding DNA: TGTGCCAGCAAGGGACACCTGAACTCCTACGAGCAGTACTTC.

The sample holds a few counts of this clonotype. This chain connects TRBV12-3 or TRBV12-4 to TRBJ2-2; TRBD1 is a possible D gene (6 bases). The CDR3 contains 16 residues. The V end was cut by 6 bases, the J end by 5 bases, with 19 bases between. The CDR3 sequence: CASSESGRGVTGELFF. As DNA, the CDR3 is TGTGCCAGCAGCGAGTCGGGCAGGGGAGTTACCGGGGAGCTGTTTTTT.